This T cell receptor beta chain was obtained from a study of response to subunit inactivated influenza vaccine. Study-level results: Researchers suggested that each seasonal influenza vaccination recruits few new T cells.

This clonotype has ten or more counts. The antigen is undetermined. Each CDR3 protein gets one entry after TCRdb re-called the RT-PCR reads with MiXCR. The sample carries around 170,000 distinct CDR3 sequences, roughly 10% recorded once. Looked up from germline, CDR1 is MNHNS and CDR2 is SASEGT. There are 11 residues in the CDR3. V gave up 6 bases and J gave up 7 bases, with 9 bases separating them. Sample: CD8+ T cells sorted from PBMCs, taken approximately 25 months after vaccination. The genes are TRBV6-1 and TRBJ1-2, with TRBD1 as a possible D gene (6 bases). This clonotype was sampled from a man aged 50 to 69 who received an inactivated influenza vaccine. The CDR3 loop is CASRQGGGYTF. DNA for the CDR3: TGTGCCAGCAGACAGGGTGGTGGCTACACCTTC.